This entry lists 8 T cell receptor beta chains sequenced from one sample in a study of cytomegalovirus exposure and HLA in healthy donors. Primers for the PCR totalled 60 Vbeta and 13 Jbeta. Repertoires were generated with immunoSEQ multiplex PCR, while TCRdb's copy carries only in-frame clones and drops some. Of about 200,000 clones detected, around four fifths appear once; the ten largest clones hold 6.5%. Material for sequencing was PBMCs. The receptor set was obtained from a woman aged 45-60 years in good health and CMV-seropositive.

The rearrangement uses TRBV7-9 and TRBJ1-2; D possibly corresponds to TRBD1 (5 bases). Trimming removed 3 bases from V and 7 bases from J, with 12 bases in between. This CDR3 comprises 13 residues. Germline assignment: CDR1 SEHNR and CDR2 FQNEAQ (reference sequence). The CDR3 protein is CASSFPGSGGYTF. In DNA, the CDR3 is TGTGCCAGCAGCTTTCCAGGGTCGGGTGGCTACACCTTC.

This chain uses TRBV6-1 with TRBJ2-5; TRBD1 agrees at 8 bases. TRBJ2-7 explains the end of the DNA better; the J call may be wrong. Germline CDR1 is MNHNS and CDR2 is SASEGT. The CDR3 loop spans 14 amino acids. The CDR3: CASSSPGTGSEQYF. CDR3 coding DNA: TGTGCCAGCAGTTCCCCCGGGACAGGTAGCGAGCAGTACTTC.

This chain links TRBV5-6 with TRBJ2-3, with D perhaps matching TRBD1 (6 bases). The CDR3 has 14 amino acids. CDR1 SGHDT and CDR2 YYEEEE come from the germline V gene. With 2 bases removed from V and 4 bases from J, the gap between germline ends came to 11 bases. CDR3 coding DNA: TGTGCCAGCAGCTTCAGGGGCCCGCCAGATACGCAGTATTTT. This sequence encodes CASSFRGPPDTQYF.

In this sample, this clone turned up a few times. The V call is TRBV15, the J call TRBJ2-1, with 14 bases lining up with TRBD2. This CDR3 comprises 15 residues. Germline V gives CDR1 LNHNV, CDR2 YYDKDF (reference sequence). J gave up 8 bases and V 4 bases, and 4 bases lay outside the gene matches. The CDR3 sequence: CATSMGLAGAYEQFF. In DNA, the CDR3 is TGTGCCACCAGCATGGGACTAGCGGGGGCATATGAGCAGTTCTTC.

This chain connects TRBV27 to TRBJ2-7; maybe TRBD2 (6 bases). Trimming pared 3 bases from V and 2 bases from J, leaving 8 bases between. The germline V gene has CDR1 MNHEY and CDR2 SMNVEV (reference sequence). CDR3 size: 13 residues. The CDR3 region has the DNA TGTGCCAGCAGTTTTAGCGGTCCCTACGAGCAGTACTTC. As protein: CASSFSGPYEQYF.

This chain connects TRBV6-5 to TRBJ2-3; 9 bases match TRBD2. After removal of 4 bases from V and 6 bases from J, the junction contained 5 bases not matched to a gene. Germline lookup yields CDR1 MNHEY and CDR2 SVGAGI. The CDR3 loop spans 14 amino acids. The CDR3 sequence is CASSSGLAIDTQYF. As DNA, the CDR3 is TGTGCCAGCAGTTCGGGACTAGCAATCGATACGCAGTATTTT.

The rearrangement links TRBV11-1 to TRBJ1-1; no firm D call. V was cut by 5 bases and J by 3 bases, with 16 bases left in between. The V gene's germline CDR1 is SGHAT and CDR2 FQDESV (reference sequence). The CDR3 loop spans 15 amino acids. DNA of the CDR3: TGTGCCAGCAGCCCCGAAGATGTGCGGGACACTGAAGCTTTCTTT. Translating it yields CASSPEDVRDTEAFF.

This rearrangement joins TRBV6-5 to TRBJ2-1; D gene uncertain. This CDR3 has 13 amino acids. With 8 bases removed from V and 0 bases from J, the gap between germline ends came to 8 bases. From germline, CDR1 is MNHEY and CDR2 SVGAGI. The CDR3 DNA reads as TGTGCCAGCGGCTCTAGCTCCTACAATGAGCAGTTCTTC. Translating gives CASGSSSYNEQFF.